This T cell receptor (beta chain) was observed in a study of human T cells and chemical hapten exposure. Notes on the study in general: Expanded TCRs produced significantly more large CDR3 similarity clusters than controls did.

Time point specified: patch test 2, 6 weeks after DPC sensitization. Stated treatment: therapeutic diphenylcyclopropenone sensitization with weekly scalp DPC. Total RNA was isolated from whole blood that had not been fractionated. The length of the CDR3 is 15 residues. Trimming left V 4 bases short and J 0 bases short, with 10 bases between. Germline-derived CDR1 and CDR2 are LNHDA and SQIVND (reference sequence). This clonotype was recorded a few times. Its antigen is undetermined. Unique molecular identifiers were attached to individual cDNA molecules within the library. TCRdb used MiXCR to reprocess the RACE reads, holding one entry per CDR3 protein. Of 80,000 to 100,000 distinct CDR3 sequences detected, about 9.3% appear once; the ten largest clones hold about 2%.

The TCR comes from a woman aged 35 to 49 with alopecia areata. Some clones in this sample may be carry-over from other donors' samples. The chain is built from TRBV19 and TRBJ1-5, with D perhaps matching TRBD1 (6 bases). Material: whole blood, obtained in connection with sensitization to the hapten diphenylcyclopropenone (DPC). This chain's CDR3 is CASSRGGNSNQPQHF. DNA for the CDR3: TGTGCCAGTAGTAGAGGGGGTAATAGCAATCAGCCCCAGCATTTT.